A few counts support the clone carrying this T cell receptor beta chain. What it recognizes is unknown. TCRdb fed the reads into MiXCR, producing one record per CDR3 protein. The repertoire holds around 900,000 distinct CDR3 sequences, approximately 31% seen once, with over 11% in the top ten. This sample is drawn from a study of T cell repertoires in cytomegalovirus infection. Study context: Indications came from public TCR beta signatures; they pointed to CMV infection and to a matching HLA type. General study points: Of the TCR beta families, the public ones yielded a cumulative frequency that identified carriers of CMV plus the relevant HLA.

Looked up from germline, CDR1 is MNHEY and CDR2 is SVGEGT. The CDR3 runs to 13 residues. V was trimmed by 3 bases and J by 0 bases, leaving 5 bases between them. The J gene is TRBJ1-1, the V gene TRBV6-2 or TRBV6-3; D gene unclear. Specimen: cultured CD8+ T cells from PBMCs, collected from culture after CMV antigen stimulation. The sequence was obtained from a human donor in good health (CMV status not recorded). Some clones in this sample may be carry-over from other donors' samples. CDR3 amino acids: CASSYNMNTEAFF. In DNA, the CDR3 is TGTGCCAGCAGTTATAACATGAACACTGAAGCTTTCTTT.